The 16 T cell receptor beta chains given below trace back to one sample, sequenced in a study of human T cells and chemical hapten exposure (dated by TCRdb to about 2021). The library was generated by RACE. TCRdb names NextSeq 500 as the instrument used. Clones were called with MiXCR by TCRdb after fastp trimmed the public reads at Q25, and only in-frame beta chains were retained. Merged by CDR3 protein, the rows form single entries marked with the most common genes and DNA. The table for this sample lists some 79,000 distinct CDR3 sequences; about 9.4% of them were counted only once. Of the sample, 4% to 5.5% falls within the top ten clones. Read against the paper, the sample's time point label means: patch test 2, 6 weeks after DPC sensitization. The treatment or condition label, read with the paper, signifies: therapeutic diphenylcyclopropenone sensitization with weekly scalp DPC. Sample: whole blood, taken in connection with sensitization to the hapten diphenylcyclopropenone (DPC). The receptors were sampled from a woman aged 50 to 65 with alopecia areata. Some clones in this sample may be carry-over from other donors' samples.

In its sample, this clonotype was seen many times. The chain recombines TRBV20-1 with TRBJ2-1; D is unresolved. V dropped 0 bases and J dropped 2 bases, with 14 bases sitting between them. CDR1 and CDR2 from the germline V gene are DFQATT and SNEGSKA (reference sequence). The CDR3 is 16 residues long. CDR3 bases: TGCAGTGCTAGAGACTTGGCTAGATCCACCTACAATGAGCAGTTCTTC. Encoded protein: CSARDLARSTYNEQFF.

This clonotype was counted ten times or more. The V and J genes are TRBV14 and TRBJ1-2; D is unresolved. Germline CDR1 reads SGHDN; CDR2 reads FVKESK. Trimming removed 3 bases from V and 2 bases from J, with 7 bases in between. The length of the CDR3 is 13 residues. The CDR3 loop is CASSHARNYGYTF. In DNA form, the CDR3 reads TGTGCCAGCAGCCACGCCAGAAACTATGGCTACACCTTC.

This clonotype has just a few counts. The chain carries TRBV4-1 and TRBJ2-3, with no clear D. V lost 0 bases, J lost 2 bases, and 12 bases lay in between. CDR1 MGHRA and CDR2 YSYEKL come from the germline V gene. The CDR3 consists of 16 residues. In DNA form, the CDR3 reads TGCGCCAGCAGCCAAGATGCCAGAATCTCCACAGATACGCAGTATTTT. It translates to CASSQDARISTDTQYF.

This sequence joins TRBV20-1 and TRBJ2-2; D perhaps matches TRBD2 (6 bases). This CDR3 has 17 residues. The V end lost 0 bases, the J end lost 2 bases, and 16 bases lay between the germline ends. Per the germline V gene, CDR1 is DFQATT and CDR2 is SNEGSKA (reference sequence). The CDR3 DNA reads as TGCAGTGCTAGAGAAGGGACTCACGCGGCAAACACCGGGGAGCTGTTTTTT. It is translated as CSAREGTHAANTGELFF.

J is TRBJ2-3 and V is TRBV12-3 or TRBV12-4; D not certain. Trimming took 2 bases from V and 2 from J, leaving 8 bases between them. This CDR3 has 14 residues. DNA for the CDR3: TGTGCCAGCAGTTTAAGATACATCACAGATACGCAGTATTTT. Its protein is CASSLRYITDTQYF.

CDR3 DNA sequence: TGCAGCGTCCAATGGGGGTACGAGACCCAGTACTTC. Amino acids: CSVQWGYETQYF. This chain links TRBV29-1 with TRBJ2-5, with D possibly called TRBD1 or TRBD2 (5 bases each). V was trimmed by 6 bases and J by 5 bases, leaving 13 bases between them. The CDR3 has 12 residues. The germline V gene has CDR1 SQVTM and CDR2 ANQGSEA.

The table lists this clonotype with many counts. V usage is TRBV10-3 and J usage is TRBJ1-1; 7 bases agree with TRBD1. The junction had 5 bases not matched to a gene; V was cut back by 6 bases and J by 1 base. This CDR3 is built from 14 residues. CDR1 and CDR2 from the germline V gene are ENHRY and SYGVKD. This CDR3 reads CAIRTGTENTEAFF. The CDR3 DNA sequence: TGTGCCATCAGGACCGGGACAGAGAACACTGAAGCTTTCTTT.

In this sample, this clonotype turned up a few times. The chain combines TRBV5-1 with TRBJ2-1; D might be TRBD1 (6 bases). V lost 4 bases, J lost 0 bases, and 20 bases lay in between. Germline CDR1 reads SGHRS; CDR2 reads YFSETQ. The CDR3 covers 18 residues. CDR3 sequence (DNA): TGCGCCAGCAGCCCCGGGGACACACTGCAAGTCTCCTACAATGAGCAGTTCTTC. Its translation: CASSPGDTLQVSYNEQFF.

Ten or more counts support this clonotype. The V call is TRBV6-1, the J call TRBJ2-1; 7 nucleotides align to TRBD2. Germline CDR1 is MNHNS and CDR2 is SASEGT. V lost 2 bases to trimming and J lost 16 bases; unmatched junction nucleotides: 5. This CDR3 contains 11 residues. The CDR3: CASSELQRGFF. CDR3 in DNA: TGTGCCAGCAGTGAACTTCAGCGGGGTTTCTTC.

This clonotype was seen repeatedly, ten times or more. The chain is built from TRBV18 and TRBJ2-1, with 7 bases that match TRBD2. V was pared by 1 base and J by 8 bases, with 8 bases of the junction left unmatched. The CDR3 has 15 amino acids. Germline V gene sequence: CDR1 KGHSH, CDR2 LQKENI. The CDR3 spells CASSPRSAGSDEQFF. In nucleotides, the CDR3 is TGTGCCAGCTCACCACGTTCAGCGGGATCGGATGAGCAGTTCTTC.

This clonotype was counted a few times. The rearrangement links TRBV7-2 to TRBJ2-3; D gene unclear. This CDR3 has 12 residues. Trimming left V 5 bases short and J 6 bases short, with 9 bases between. Germline CDR1 is SGHTA and CDR2 is FQGNSA. This chain's CDR3 is CASSAYSDTQYF. The CDR3 DNA follows: TGTGCCAGCAGCGCCTATTCGGATACGCAGTATTTT. Filled out from reference TRBV7-2 and TRBJ2-3, the complete variable domain reads GAGVSQSPSNKVTEKGKDVELRCDPISGHTALYWYRQSLGQGLEFLIYFQGNSAPDKSGLPSDRFSAERTGGSVSTLTIQRTQQEDSAVYLCASSAYSDTQYFGPGTRLTVL.

The V gene is TRBV13, the J gene TRBJ2-7; D not certain. V was shortened by 0 bases and J by 6 bases, with 3 bases between the two germline ends. Germline assignment: CDR1 PRHDT and CDR2 FYEKMQ (reference sequence). The CDR3 loop spans 11 amino acids. The CDR3 region is CASSLGSEQYF. Here the CDR3 DNA reads TGTGCCAGCAGCTTAGGCAGCGAGCAGTACTTC. The full variable domain, its missing parts supplied by reference TRBV13 and TRBJ2-7, is AAGVIQSPRHLIKEKRETATLKCYPIPRHDTVYWYQQGPGQDPQFLISFYEKMQSDKGSIPDRFSAQQFSDYHSELNMSSLELGDSALYFCASSLGSEQYFGPGTRLTVT.

This clonotype was seen ten or more times. The chain is built from TRBV10-3 and TRBJ1-5; D gene uncertain. The CDR3 covers 16 residues. The germline gives CDR1 ENHRY, CDR2 SYGVKD. V was trimmed by 4 bases and J by 6 bases, leaving 19 bases between them. This chain's CDR3 is CAISASGEGGSQPQHF. Written as DNA, the CDR3 is TGTGCCATCAGTGCGTCTGGGGAGGGAGGGAGTCAGCCCCAGCATTTT.

This clonotype was observed many times. V is TRBV7-2 and J is TRBJ2-5, with 13 bases matching TRBD2. V lost 4 bases to trimming and J lost 2 bases; unmatched junction nucleotides: 7. CDR3 size: 17 residues. CDR1 is SGHTA, CDR2 FQGNSA, per germline. The DNA of the CDR3 is TGTGCCAGCAGCTCCGGACTAGCGGGAGTTCGGCAAGAGACCCAGTACTTC. As protein: CASSSGLAGVRQETQYF.

For the CDR3, the DNA is TGCAGTGCTAATGCGGGAGCGGATACGCAGTATTTT. Translation: CSANAGADTQYF. The chain uses TRBV20-1 and TRBJ2-3, with 7 bases identical to TRBD2. V shed 4 bases and J 6 bases; nucleotides not matched to a gene: 4. The CDR3 has 12 residues. Germline V gives CDR1 DFQATT, CDR2 SNEGSKA (reference sequence).

This clonotype was counted only a few times. The J gene is TRBJ1-1, the V gene TRBV6-1; unclear D gene. CDR3 size: 19 residues. Trimming took 8 bases from V and 1 from J, leaving 29 bases between them. Germline-derived CDR1 and CDR2 are MNHNS and SASEGT. The CDR3: CASPERSGLTLGSNTEAFF. Here the CDR3 DNA reads TGTGCCAGCCCCGAACGGAGCGGTCTGACCCTGGGCTCGAACACTGAAGCTTTCTTT.